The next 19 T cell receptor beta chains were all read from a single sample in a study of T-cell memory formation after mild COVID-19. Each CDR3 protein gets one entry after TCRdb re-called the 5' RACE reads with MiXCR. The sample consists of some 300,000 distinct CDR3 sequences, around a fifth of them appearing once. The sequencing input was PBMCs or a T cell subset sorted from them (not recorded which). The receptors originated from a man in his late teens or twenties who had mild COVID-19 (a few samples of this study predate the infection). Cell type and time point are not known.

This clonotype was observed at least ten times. CDR3 protein: CAILSRSGTGAMKGANVLTF. The CDR3 DNA reads as TGTGCCATTCTCTCGCGTTCCGGGACAGGGGCGATGAAGGGGGCCAACGTCCTGACTTTC. The chain joins TRBV7-9 to TRBJ2-6; 10 nucleotides match TRBD1. Germline CDR1 reads SEHNR; CDR2 reads FQNEAQ (reference sequence). The CDR3 runs 20 residues. V lost 10 bases to trimming and J lost 4 bases; unmatched junction nucleotides: 22. The full variable domain, its missing parts supplied by reference TRBV7-9 and TRBJ2-6, is DTGVSQNPRHKITKRGQNVTFRCDPISEHNRLYWYRQTLGQGPEFLTYFQNEAQLEKSRLLSDRFSAERPKGSFSTLEIQRTEQGDSAMYLCAILSRSGTGAMKGANVLTFGAGSRLTVL.

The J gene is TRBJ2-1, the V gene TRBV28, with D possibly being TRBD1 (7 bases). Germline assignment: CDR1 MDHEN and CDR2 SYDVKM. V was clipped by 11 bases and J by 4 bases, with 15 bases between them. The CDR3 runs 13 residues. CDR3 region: CAVRGVGYNEQFF. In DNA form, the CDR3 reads TGTGCCGTCAGGGGGGTGGGATACAATGAGCAGTTCTTC.

The CDR3 DNA sequence: TGCGCCAGCAGCGGAGAGGACCTAGCTAGCTATGGCTACACCTTC. Its protein is CASSGEDLASYGYTF. The rearrangement uses TRBV4-1 and TRBJ1-2; the D is unclear. Germline assignment: CDR1 MGHRA and CDR2 YSYEKL. The CDR3 runs to 15 residues. V gave up 5 bases and J gave up 4 bases, with 17 bases separating them.

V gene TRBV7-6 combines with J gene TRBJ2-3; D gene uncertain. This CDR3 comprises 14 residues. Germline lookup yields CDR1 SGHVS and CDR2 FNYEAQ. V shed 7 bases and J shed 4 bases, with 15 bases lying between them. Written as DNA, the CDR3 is TGTGCCAGCACCCCAGGCCATGGGGCAGATACGCAGTATTTT. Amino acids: CASTPGHGADTQYF.

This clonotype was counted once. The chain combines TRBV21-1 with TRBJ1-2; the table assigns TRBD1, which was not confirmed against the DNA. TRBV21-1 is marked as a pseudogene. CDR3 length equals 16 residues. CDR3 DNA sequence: TGTGCCAGCAGCAAAGGCGGACACAGGGCCGCTGGTGCCTACACCTTC. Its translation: CASSKGGHRAAGAYTF.

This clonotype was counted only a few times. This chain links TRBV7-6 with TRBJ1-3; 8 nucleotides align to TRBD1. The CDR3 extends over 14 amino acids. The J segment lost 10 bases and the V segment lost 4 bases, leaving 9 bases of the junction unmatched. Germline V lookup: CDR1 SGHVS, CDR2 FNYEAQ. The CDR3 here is CASSSATGEGTIYF. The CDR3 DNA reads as TGTGCCAGCAGCTCCGCGACAGGGGAAGGGACCATATATTTT. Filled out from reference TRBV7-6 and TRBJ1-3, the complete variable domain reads GAGVSQSPRYKVTKRGQDVALRCDPISGHVSLYWYRQALGQGPEFLTYFNYEAQQDKSGLPNDRFSAERPEGSISTLTIQRTEQRDSAMYRCASSSATGEGTIYFGEGSWLTVV.

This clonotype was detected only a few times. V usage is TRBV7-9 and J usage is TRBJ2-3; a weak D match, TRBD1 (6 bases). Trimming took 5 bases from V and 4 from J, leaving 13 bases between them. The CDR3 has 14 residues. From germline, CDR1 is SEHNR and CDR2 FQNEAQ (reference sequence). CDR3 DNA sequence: TGTGCCAGCAGCCTGTTGCCAGGGGCAGATACGCAGTATTTT. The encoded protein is CASSLLPGADTQYF.

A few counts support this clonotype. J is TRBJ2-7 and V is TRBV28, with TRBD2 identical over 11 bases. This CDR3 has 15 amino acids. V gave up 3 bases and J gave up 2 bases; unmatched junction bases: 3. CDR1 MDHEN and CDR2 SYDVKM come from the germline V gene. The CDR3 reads CASSFGLAGAYEQYV. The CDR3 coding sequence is TGTGCCAGCAGTTTCGGACTAGCGGGCGCCTACGAGCAGTACGTC.

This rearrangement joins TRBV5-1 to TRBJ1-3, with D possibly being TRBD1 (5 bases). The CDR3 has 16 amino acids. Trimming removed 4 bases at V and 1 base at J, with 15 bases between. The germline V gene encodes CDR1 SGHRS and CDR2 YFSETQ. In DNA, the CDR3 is TGCGCCAGCAGCCCGTATCTGGGGGGGTCTGGAAACACCATATATTTT. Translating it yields CASSPYLGGSGNTIYF.

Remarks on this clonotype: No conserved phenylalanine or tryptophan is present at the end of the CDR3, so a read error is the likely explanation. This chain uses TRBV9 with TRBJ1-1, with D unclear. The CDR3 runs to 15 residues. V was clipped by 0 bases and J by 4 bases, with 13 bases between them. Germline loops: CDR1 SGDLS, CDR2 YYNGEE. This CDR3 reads CASSVGSASGTEAFL. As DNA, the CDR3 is TGTGCCAGCAGCGTAGGGTCCGCTTCGGGCACTGAAGCTTTCCTT.

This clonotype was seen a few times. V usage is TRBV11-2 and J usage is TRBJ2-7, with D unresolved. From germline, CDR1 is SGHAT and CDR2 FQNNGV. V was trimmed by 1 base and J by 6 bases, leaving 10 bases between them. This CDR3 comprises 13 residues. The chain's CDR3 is CASSLADQGEQYV. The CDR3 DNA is TGTGCCAGCAGCTTAGCGGACCAAGGCGAGCAGTACGTC.

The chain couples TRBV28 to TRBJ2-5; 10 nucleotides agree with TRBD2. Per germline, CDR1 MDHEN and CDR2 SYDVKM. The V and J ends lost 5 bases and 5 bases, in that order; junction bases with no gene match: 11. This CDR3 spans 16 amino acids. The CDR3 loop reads CASSVVSGGTWETQYF. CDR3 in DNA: TGTGCCAGCAGTGTCGTTAGCGGGGGGACATGGGAGACCCAGTACTTC.

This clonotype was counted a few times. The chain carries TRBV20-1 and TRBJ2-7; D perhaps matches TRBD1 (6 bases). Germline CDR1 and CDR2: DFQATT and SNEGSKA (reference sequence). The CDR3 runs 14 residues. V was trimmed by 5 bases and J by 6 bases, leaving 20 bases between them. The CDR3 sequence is CSALGGGARTEQYF. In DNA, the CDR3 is TGCAGTGCTTTAGGTGGGGGCGCGCGGACCGAGCAGTACTTC.

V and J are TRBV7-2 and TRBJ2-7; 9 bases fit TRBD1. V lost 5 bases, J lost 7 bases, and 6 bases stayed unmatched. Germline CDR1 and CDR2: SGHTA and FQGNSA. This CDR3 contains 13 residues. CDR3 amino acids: CASSPGTGREQYF. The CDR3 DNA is TGTGCCAGCAGCCCTGGGACAGGGCGAGAGCAGTACTTC.

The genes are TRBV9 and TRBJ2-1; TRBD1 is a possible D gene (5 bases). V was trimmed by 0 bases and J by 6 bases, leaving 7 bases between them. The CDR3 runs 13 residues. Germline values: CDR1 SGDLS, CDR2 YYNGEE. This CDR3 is CASSVEGFNEQFF. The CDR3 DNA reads TGTGCCAGCAGCGTAGAGGGGTTCAATGAGCAGTTCTTC.

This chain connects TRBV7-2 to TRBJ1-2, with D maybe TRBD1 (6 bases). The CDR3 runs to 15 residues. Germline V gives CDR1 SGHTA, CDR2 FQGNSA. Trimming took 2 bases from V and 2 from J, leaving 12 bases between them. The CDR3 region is CASSLNEGENYGYTF. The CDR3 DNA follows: TGTGCCAGCAGCTTAAATGAGGGGGAAAACTATGGCTACACCTTC.

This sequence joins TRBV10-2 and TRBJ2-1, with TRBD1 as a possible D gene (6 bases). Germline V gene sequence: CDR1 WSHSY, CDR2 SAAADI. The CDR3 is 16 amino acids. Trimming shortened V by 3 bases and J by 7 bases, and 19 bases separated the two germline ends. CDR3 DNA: TGCGCCAGCAGTGATCTCGGGACACCCTCAGTGAATGAGCAGTTCTTC. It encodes CASSDLGTPSVNEQFF.

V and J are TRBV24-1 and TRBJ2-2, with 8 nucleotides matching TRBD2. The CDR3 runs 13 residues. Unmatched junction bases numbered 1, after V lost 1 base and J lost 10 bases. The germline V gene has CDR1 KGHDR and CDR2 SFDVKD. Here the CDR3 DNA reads TGTGCCACCAGTGATTTCGGGGGGGTGGAGCTGTTTTTT. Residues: CATSDFGGVELFF.

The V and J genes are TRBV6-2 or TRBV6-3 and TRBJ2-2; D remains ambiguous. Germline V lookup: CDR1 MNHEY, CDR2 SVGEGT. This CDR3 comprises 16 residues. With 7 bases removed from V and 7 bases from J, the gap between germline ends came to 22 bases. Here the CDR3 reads CASIPQNPTLGGELFF. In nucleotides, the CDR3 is TGTGCCAGCATTCCTCAGAACCCGACCCTCGGCGGGGAGCTGTTTTTT.